The TCR beta chain under discussion was sequenced for a study of T cell repertoires in cytomegalovirus infection. Background on the study: Shared public TCR beta signatures pointed to both CMV infection and a matching HLA type.

The V gene's germline CDR1 is SGHVS and CDR2 FNYEAQ. CDR3 length: 13 amino acids. With 8 bases removed from V and 1 base from J, the gap between germline ends came to 11 bases. Findings and caveats of the study: The cumulative frequency of public TCR beta families distinguished individuals who carried CMV together with the relevant HLA.

TCRdb processed the reads anew with MiXCR; each CDR3 protein has one entry. The sample has around 800,000 distinct CDR3 sequences; 30% to 35% are singletons. Concerning this clonotype: The antigen is undetermined.

This sample comprised cultured CD8+ T cells from PBMCs, obtained from culture after CMV antigen stimulation. This TCR came from a human donor in good health (CMV status not recorded). Some clones in this sample may be carry-over from other donors' samples. V gene TRBV7-6 combines with J gene TRBJ2-5, with D unresolved. This chain's CDR3 is CASLTYSQETQYF. The CDR3 bases are TGTGCCAGCCTGACCTACTCCCAAGAGACCCAGTACTTC.